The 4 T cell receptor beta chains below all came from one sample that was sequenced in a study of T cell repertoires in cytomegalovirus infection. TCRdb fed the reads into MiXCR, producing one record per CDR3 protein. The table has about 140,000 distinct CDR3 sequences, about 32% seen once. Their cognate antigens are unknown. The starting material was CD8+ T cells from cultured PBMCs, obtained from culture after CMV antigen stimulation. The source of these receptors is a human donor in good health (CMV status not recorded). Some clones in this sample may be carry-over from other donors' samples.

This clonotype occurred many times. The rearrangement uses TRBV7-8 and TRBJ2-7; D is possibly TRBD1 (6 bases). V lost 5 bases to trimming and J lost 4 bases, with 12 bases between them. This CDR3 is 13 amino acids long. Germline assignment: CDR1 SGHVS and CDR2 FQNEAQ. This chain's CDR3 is CASSHRDKYEQYF. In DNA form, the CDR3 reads TGTGCCAGCAGCCATCGGGACAAGTACGAGCAGTACTTC.

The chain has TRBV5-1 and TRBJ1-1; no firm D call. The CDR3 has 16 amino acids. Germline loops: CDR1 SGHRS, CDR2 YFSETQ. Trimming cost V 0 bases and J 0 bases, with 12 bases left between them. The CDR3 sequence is CASSLGGPQVNTEAFF. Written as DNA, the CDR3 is TGCGCCAGCAGCTTGGGAGGGCCCCAGGTGAACACTGAAGCTTTCTTT.

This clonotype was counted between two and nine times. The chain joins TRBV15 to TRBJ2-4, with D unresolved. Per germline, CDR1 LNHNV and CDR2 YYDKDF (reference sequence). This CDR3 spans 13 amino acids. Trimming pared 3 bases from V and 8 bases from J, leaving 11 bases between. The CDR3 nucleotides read TGTGCCACCAGCAGGAACCCCTCGGACATTCAGTACTTC. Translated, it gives CATSRNPSDIQYF.

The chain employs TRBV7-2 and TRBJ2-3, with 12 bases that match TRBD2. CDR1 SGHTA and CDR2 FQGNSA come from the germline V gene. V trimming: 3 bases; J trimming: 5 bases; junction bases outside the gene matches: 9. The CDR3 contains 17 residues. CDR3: CASSLSLAGGPVDTQYF. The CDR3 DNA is TGTGCCAGCAGCTTGAGTCTAGCGGGGGGGCCCGTAGATACGCAGTATTTT.